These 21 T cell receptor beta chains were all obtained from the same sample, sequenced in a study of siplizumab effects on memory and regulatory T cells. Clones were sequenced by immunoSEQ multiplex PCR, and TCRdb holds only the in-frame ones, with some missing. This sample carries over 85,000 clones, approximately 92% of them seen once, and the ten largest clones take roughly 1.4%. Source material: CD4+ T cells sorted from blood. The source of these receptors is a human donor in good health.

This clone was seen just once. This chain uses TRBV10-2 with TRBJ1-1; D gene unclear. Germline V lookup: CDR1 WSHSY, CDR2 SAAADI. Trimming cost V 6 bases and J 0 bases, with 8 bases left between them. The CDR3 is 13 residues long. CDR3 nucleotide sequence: TGCGCCAGCAGACAGCAAATGAACACTGAAGCTTTCTTT. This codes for CASRQQMNTEAFF.

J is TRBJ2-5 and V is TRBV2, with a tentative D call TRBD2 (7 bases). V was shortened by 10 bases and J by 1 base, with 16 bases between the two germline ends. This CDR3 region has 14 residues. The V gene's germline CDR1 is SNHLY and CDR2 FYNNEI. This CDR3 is CATGGLISQETQYF. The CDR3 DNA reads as TGTGCCACCGGGGGGCTGATAAGCCAAGAGACCCAGTACTTC.

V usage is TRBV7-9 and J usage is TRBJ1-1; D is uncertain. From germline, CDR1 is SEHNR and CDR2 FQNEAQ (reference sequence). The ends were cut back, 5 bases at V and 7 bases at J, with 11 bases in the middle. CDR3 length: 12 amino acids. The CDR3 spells CASSPRSGEAFF. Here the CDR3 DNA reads TGTGCCAGCAGCCCTCGATCAGGTGAAGCTTTCTTT. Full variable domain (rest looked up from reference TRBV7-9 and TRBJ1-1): DTGVSQNPRHKITKRGQNVTFRCDPISEHNRLYWYRQTLGQGPEFLTYFQNEAQLEKSRLLSDRFSAERPKGSFSTLEIQRTEQGDSAMYLCASSPRSGEAFFGQGTRLTVV.

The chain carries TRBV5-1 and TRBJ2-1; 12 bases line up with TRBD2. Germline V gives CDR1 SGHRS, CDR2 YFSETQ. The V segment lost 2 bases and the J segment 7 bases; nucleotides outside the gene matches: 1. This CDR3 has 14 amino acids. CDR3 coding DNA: TGCGCCAGCAGCTTCCTAGCGGGAGGGAATGAGCAGTTCTTC. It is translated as CASSFLAGGNEQFF.

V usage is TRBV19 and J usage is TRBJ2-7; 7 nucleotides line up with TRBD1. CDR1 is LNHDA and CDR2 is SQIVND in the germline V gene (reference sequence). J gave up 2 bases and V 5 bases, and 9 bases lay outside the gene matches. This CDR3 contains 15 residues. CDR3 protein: CASSEQGYQAYEQYF. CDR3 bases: TGTGCCAGTAGTGAACAGGGGTATCAAGCCTACGAGCAGTACTTC.

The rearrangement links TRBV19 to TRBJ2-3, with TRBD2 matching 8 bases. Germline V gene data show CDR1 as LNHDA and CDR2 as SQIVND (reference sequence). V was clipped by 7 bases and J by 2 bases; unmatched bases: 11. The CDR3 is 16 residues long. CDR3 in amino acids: CASTREAGGPTDTQYF. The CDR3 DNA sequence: TGTGCCAGTACGCGGGAGGCGGGGGGTCCCACAGATACGCAGTATTTT. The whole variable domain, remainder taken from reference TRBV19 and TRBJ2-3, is DGGITQSPKYLFRKEGQNVTLSCEQNLNHDAMYWYRQDPGQGLRLIYYSQIVNDFQKGDIAEGYSVSREKKESFPLTVTSAQKNPTAFYLCASTREAGGPTDTQYFGPGTRLTVL.

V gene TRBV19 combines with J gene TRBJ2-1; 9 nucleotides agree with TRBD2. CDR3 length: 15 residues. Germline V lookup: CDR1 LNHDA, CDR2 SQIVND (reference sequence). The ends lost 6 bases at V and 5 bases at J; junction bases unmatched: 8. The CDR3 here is CASRWGLADNNEQFF. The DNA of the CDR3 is TGTGCCAGTAGATGGGGACTAGCAGATAACAATGAGCAGTTCTTC.

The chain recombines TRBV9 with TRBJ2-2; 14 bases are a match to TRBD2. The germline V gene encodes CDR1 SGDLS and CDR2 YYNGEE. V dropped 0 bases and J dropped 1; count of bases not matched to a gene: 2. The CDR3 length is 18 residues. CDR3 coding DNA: TGTGCCAGCAGCGTAGCGGGACTAGCGGGGGTGAACACCGGGGAGCTGTTTTTT. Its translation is CASSVAGLAGVNTGELFF.

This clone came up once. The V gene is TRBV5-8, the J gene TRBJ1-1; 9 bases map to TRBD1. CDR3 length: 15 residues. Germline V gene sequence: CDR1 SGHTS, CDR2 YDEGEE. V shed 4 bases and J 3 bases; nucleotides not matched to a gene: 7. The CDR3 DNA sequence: TGTGCCAGCAGCCCAGGGGACAGGGAGTACACTGAAGCTTTCTTT. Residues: CASSPGDREYTEAFF.

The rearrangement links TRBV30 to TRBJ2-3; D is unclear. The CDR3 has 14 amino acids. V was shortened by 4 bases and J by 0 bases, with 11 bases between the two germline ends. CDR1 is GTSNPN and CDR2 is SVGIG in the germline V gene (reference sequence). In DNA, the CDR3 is TGTGCCTGGAATAAATATTTAAGCACAGATACGCAGTATTTT. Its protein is CAWNKYLSTDTQYF.

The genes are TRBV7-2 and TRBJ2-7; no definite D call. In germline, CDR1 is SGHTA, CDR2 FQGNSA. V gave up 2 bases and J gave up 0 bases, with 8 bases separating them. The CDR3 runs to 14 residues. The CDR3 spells CASSLWVSSYEQYF. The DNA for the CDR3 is TGTGCCAGCAGCTTATGGGTTAGCTCCTACGAGCAGTACTTC.

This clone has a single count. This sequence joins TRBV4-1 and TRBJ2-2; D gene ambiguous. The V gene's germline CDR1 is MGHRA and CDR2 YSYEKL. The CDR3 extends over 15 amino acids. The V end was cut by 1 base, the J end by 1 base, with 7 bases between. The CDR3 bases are TGCGCCAGCAGCCAAGGAAAAGGGAACACCGGGGAGCTGTTTTTT. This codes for CASSQGKGNTGELFF.

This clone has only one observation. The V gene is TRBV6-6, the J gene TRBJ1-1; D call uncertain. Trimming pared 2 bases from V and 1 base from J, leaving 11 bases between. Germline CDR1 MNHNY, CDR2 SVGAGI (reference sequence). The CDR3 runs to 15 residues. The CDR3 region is CASSYGVVPNTEAFF. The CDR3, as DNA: TGTGCCAGCAGTTACGGAGTAGTCCCGAACACTGAAGCTTTCTTT.

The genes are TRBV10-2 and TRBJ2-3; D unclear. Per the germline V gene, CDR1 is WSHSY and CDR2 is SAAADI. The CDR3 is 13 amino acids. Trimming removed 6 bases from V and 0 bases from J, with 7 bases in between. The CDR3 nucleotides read TGCGCCAGCAGCCCAATGAGCACAGATACGCAGTATTTT. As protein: CASSPMSTDTQYF.

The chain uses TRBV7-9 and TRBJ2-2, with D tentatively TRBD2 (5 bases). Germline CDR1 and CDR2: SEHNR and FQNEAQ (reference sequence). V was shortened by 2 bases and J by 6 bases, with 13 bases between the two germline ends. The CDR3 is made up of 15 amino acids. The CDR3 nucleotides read TGTGCCAGCAGCTTAAGGAGGCTCGAGGCCGGGGAGCTGTTTTTT. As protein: CASSLRRLEAGELFF.

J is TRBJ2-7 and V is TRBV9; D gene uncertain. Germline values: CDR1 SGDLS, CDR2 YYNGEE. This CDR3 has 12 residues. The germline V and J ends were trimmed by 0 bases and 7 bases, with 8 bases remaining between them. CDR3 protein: CASSVEVGEQYF. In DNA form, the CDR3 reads TGTGCCAGCAGCGTAGAGGTAGGGGAGCAGTACTTC.

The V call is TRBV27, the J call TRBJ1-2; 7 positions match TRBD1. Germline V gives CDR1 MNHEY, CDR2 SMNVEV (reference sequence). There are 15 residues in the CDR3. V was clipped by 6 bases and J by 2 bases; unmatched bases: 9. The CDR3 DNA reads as TGTGCCAGCAGGTCCGACAGGGCTCTCAACTATGGCTACACCTTC. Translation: CASRSDRALNYGYTF.

The CDR3 region is CASSKRTGVNEKLFF. The CDR3 DNA reads as TGTGCCAGCAGCAAGAGGACAGGGGTTAATGAAAAACTGTTTTTT. This chain connects TRBV5-8 to TRBJ1-4, with 9 bases aligning to TRBD1. V trimming: 4 bases; J trimming: 4 bases; junction bases outside the gene matches: 5. The CDR3 spans 15 residues. Germline V gives CDR1 SGHTS, CDR2 YDEGEE.

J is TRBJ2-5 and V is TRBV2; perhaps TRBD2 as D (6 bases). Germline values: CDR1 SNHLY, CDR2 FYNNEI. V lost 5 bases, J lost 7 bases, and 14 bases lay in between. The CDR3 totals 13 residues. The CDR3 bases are TGTGCCAGCAGTATCGCCCGAGCGGGGACCCAGTACTTC. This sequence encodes CASSIARAGTQYF.

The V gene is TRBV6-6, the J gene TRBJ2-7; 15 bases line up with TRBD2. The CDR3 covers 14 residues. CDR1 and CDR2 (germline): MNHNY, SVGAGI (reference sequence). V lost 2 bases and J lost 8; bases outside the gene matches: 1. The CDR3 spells CASSYGTSGRKQYF. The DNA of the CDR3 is TGTGCCAGCAGTTACGGGACTAGCGGGAGGAAGCAGTACTTC.

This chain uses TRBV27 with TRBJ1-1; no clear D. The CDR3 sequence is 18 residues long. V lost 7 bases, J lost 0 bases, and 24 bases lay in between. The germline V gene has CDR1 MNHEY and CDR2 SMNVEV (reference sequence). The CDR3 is CASTVDLATQTMNTEAFF. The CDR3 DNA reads TGTGCCAGCACGGTCGATTTAGCCACCCAGACGATGAACACTGAAGCTTTCTTT.